Following are 11 T cell receptor beta chains from one sample sequenced in a study of cytomegalovirus exposure and HLA in healthy donors. 60 Vbeta and 13 Jbeta primers were used in PCR. TCRdb's table, derived via immunoSEQ multiplex PCR, lists solely in-frame clones and lacks some. Of under 90,000 clones listed, around three quarters are singletons. Sequencing was done on a sample of PBMCs. Receptor source: a woman aged 40-49 years in good health and CMV-seronegative.

V usage is TRBV7-8 and J usage is TRBJ2-7, with TRBD2 matching 8 bases. Germline V gives CDR1 SGHVS, CDR2 FQNEAQ. The CDR3 is 18 residues long. J gave up 2 bases and V 1 base, and 13 bases lay outside the gene matches. The CDR3, as DNA: TGTGCCAGCAGCTTAGGAAGTGTTAGCGGGAACCGTCCCTACGAGCAGTACTTC. It specifies CASSLGSVSGNRPYEQYF.

CDR3 in amino acids: CASSDLRQGADTQYF. The CDR3 DNA reads TGTGCCAGCAGCGATTTGAGACAGGGGGCAGATACGCAGTATTTT. This chain connects TRBV7-6 to TRBJ2-3; 9 positions agree with TRBD1. The CDR3 contains 15 residues. CDR1 is SGHVS and CDR2 is FNYEAQ in the germline V gene. The J segment lost 4 bases and the V segment lost 5 bases, leaving 7 bases of the junction unmatched.

DNA of the CDR3: TGCGCCAGCAGCCAATTTGCAGGTTCCCCTCTGAACACTGAAGCTTTCTTT. It encodes CASSQFAGSPLNTEAFF. The chain joins TRBV4-3 to TRBJ1-1, with D hard to call. CDR1 is LGHNA, CDR2 YSLEER, per germline. V lost 2 bases, J lost 0 bases, and 16 bases lay in between. This CDR3 region has 17 residues.

This chain links TRBV7-2 with TRBJ2-3; 9 nucleotides line up with TRBD1. J lost 6 bases, V lost 5 bases, and 9 bases had no gene match. This CDR3 region has 15 residues. The germline CDR1 and CDR2 sequences are SGHTA and FQGNSA. The CDR3 here is CASSPEDRGFDTQYF. For the CDR3, the DNA is TGTGCCAGCAGCCCGGAGGACAGGGGTTTTGATACGCAGTATTTT.

A remark on this clone: This sample also contains other DNA sequences that code for the same CDR3. The chain links TRBV5-1 to TRBJ2-1, with D perhaps matching TRBD2 (5 bases). Per the germline V gene, CDR1 is SGHRS and CDR2 is YFSETQ. The CDR3 spans 15 residues. V lost 0 bases and J 3 bases, leaving 10 bases between the germline ends. CDR3 DNA: TGCGCCAGCAGCTTGGGTGGGAGTAGCTACAATGAGCAGTTCTTC. Encoded protein: CASSLGGSSYNEQFF.

This clone appeared once. This CDR3 reads CASSLRLADRNEQFF. In DNA form, the CDR3 reads TGTGCCAGCAGCTTAAGGCTAGCGGACCGCAATGAGCAGTTCTTC. This chain joins TRBV7-3 and TRBJ2-1, with TRBD2 matching 7 bases. The V gene end was trimmed by 1 base and the J gene end by 6 bases; junction bases not matched to a gene: 6. The CDR3 sequence is 15 residues long. Germline V CDR1 and CDR2: SGHTA, FQGTGA.

V is TRBV7-9 and J is TRBJ2-2, with D unclear. Trimming removed 3 bases from V and 0 bases from J, with 5 bases in between. Germline loops: CDR1 SEHNR, CDR2 FQNEAQ (reference sequence). The CDR3 is made up of 14 amino acids. CDR3 nucleotide sequence: TGTGCCAGCAGCTTGACACCGAACACCGGGGAGCTGTTTTTT. This sequence encodes CASSLTPNTGELFF.

J is TRBJ2-3 and V is TRBV7-2; maybe TRBD2 (6 bases). V shed 5 bases and J shed 5 bases, with 11 bases lying between them. The CDR3 spans 13 residues. The germline V gene has CDR1 SGHTA and CDR2 FQGNSA. CDR3 protein: CASSPAGKDTQYF. CDR3 bases: TGTGCCAGCAGCCCCGCGGGGAAAGATACGCAGTATTTT.

The genes are TRBV4-1 and TRBJ2-2, with TRBD2 identical over 7 bases. The CDR3 is 16 residues long. The germline V gene encodes CDR1 MGHRA and CDR2 YSYEKL. Unmatched junction bases numbered 10, after V lost 2 bases and J lost 7 bases. CDR3 loop: CASSQPREAGNGELFF. The CDR3 nucleotides are TGCGCCAGCAGCCAACCCCGGGAGGCCGGTAACGGGGAGCTGTTTTTT.

The gene calls are TRBV10-3 and TRBJ2-3; 10 nucleotides match TRBD1. J gave up 5 bases and V 10 bases, and 12 bases lay outside the gene matches. Germline CDR1 is ENHRY and CDR2 is SYGVKD. The length of the CDR3 is 15 residues. This chain's CDR3 is CATGTGVGLVDTQYF. The CDR3 nucleotides read TGTGCCACCGGGACAGGGGTAGGTCTCGTAGATACGCAGTATTTT.

This clone has a handful of counts. The V call is TRBV5-4, the J call TRBJ1-4; D is unclear. CDR1 is SGHNT and CDR2 is YYREEE in the germline V gene (reference sequence). This CDR3 comprises 14 residues. The V and J ends lost 0 bases and 7 bases respectively, with 10 bases between them. The CDR3 DNA sequence: TGTGCCAGCAGCTTGGACACCGGCGGTGAAAAACTGTTTTTT. Its translation: CASSLDTGGEKLFF. The full variable domain, with the rest looked up from reference TRBV5-4 and TRBJ1-4, is ETGVTQSPTHLIKTRGQQVTLRCSSQSGHNTVSWYQQALGQGPQFIFQYYREEENGRGNFPPRFSGLQFPNYSSELNVNALELDDSALYLCASSLDTGGEKLFFGSGTQLSVL.